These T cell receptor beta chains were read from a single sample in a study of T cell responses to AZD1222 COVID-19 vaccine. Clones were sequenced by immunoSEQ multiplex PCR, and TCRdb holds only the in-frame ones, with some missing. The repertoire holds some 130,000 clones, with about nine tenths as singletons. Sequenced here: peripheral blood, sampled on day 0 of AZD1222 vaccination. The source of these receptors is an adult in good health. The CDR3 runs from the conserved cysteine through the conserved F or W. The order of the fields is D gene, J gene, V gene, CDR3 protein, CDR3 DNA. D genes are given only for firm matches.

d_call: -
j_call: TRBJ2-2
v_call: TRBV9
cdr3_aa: CASERTGELFF
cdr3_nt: TGTGCCAGTGAGAGGACCGGGGAGCTGTTTTTT

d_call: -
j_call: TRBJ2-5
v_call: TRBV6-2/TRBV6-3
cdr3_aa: CASSYPDYQETQYF
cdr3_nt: TGTGCCAGCAGTTACCCGGACTACCAAGAGACCCAGTACTTC

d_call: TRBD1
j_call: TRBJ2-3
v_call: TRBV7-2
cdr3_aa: CASSPRTGLTDTQYF
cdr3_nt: TGTGCCAGCAGCCCGCGGACAGGGCTTACAGATACGCAGTATTTT

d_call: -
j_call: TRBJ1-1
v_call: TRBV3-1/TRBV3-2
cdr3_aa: CASSQDGGVNTEAFF
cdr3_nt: TGTGCCAGCAGCCAAGATGGGGGGGTCAACACTGAAGCTTTCTTT

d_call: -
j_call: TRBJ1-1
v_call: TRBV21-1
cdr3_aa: CASSSRGVGNTEAFF
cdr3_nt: TGTGCCAGCAGCTCGAGGGGGGTCGGGAACACTGAAGCTTTCTTT

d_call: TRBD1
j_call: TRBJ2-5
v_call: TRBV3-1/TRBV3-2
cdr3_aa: CASSLLGQQETQYF
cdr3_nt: TGTGCCAGCAGCCTTTTGGGACAGCAAGAGACCCAGTACTTC

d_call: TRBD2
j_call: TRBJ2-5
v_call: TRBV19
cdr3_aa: CASSIGTSGGEETQYF
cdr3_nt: TGTGCCAGTAGTATAGGGACTAGCGGGGGGGAGGAGACCCAGTACTTC

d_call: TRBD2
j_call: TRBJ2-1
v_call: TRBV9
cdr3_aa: CASGGPYNEQFF
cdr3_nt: TGTGCGAGCGGGGGACCCTACAATGAGCAGTTCTTC

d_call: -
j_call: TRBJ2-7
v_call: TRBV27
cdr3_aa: CASKGTGGREQYF
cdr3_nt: TGTGCCAGCAAAGGCACGGGGGGCCGCGAGCAGTACTTC

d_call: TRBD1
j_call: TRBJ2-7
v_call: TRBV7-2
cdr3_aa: CASSFRQGRDEQYF
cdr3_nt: TGTGCCAGCAGCTTTAGACAGGGTCGTGACGAGCAGTACTTC

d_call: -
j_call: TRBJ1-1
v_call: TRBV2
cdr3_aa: CASSYLQGTEAFF
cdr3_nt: TGTGCCAGCAGTTACTTACAGGGCACTGAAGCTTTCTTT

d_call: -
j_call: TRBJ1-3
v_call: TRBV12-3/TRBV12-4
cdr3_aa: CASRIPTGNTIYF
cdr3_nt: TGTGCCAGCAGGATCCCCACGGGGAACACCATATATTTT